The present TCR beta chain was sequenced within a study of blood T cell dynamics during melanoma immunotherapy. Study details: First-line therapy was either pembrolizumab or nivolumab with ipilimumab for metastatic melanoma.

Measured with immunoSEQ multiplex PCR; TCRdb has only the in-frame clones, and not every one. The table includes just under 10,000 clones, over 85% detected once. This clone was seen a handful of times. Its antigen is still unknown. Indicated time point: pre-treatment baseline. Blood was drawn before treatment and at week 3 after checkpoint blockade. Germline-derived CDR1 and CDR2 are SGHRS and YFSETQ. V lost 0 bases and J lost 0; bases outside the gene matches: 18. The CDR3 has 21 amino acids. Notes on the study in general: The study could not tell melanoma-specific clones from general immune activation. PBMC repertoires of eventual disease-control patients split at W3 into clonality or diversity gains.

This sequence originates from a human donor with melanoma. The V and J genes are TRBV5-1 and TRBJ1-3, with 7 bases aligning to TRBD1. Sequencing was performed on blood, taken from a patient treated with checkpoint blockade. CDR3 DNA: TGCGCCAGCAGCTTGGAAAAAGGGGGCACACCCTTACCGGCCTCTGGAAACACCATATATTTT. Amino acid sequence: CASSLEKGGTPLPASGNTIYF.